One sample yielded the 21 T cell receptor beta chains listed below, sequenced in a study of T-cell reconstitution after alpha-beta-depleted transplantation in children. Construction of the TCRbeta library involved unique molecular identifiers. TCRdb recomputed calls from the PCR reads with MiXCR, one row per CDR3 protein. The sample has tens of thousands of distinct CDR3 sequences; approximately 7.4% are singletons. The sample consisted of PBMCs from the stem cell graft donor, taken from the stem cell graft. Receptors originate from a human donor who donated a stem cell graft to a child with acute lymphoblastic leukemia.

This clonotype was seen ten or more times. The CDR3 bases are TGTGCCAGCAGCGAAAGGGGGCGGTTTACAGATACGCAGTATTTT. The encoded protein is CASSERGRFTDTQYF. V gene TRBV7-2 combines with J gene TRBJ2-3; 7 bases fit TRBD1. The CDR3 covers 15 residues. V lost 5 bases to trimming and J lost 3 bases; unmatched junction nucleotides: 8. Germline V lookup: CDR1 SGHTA, CDR2 FQGNSA. The full variable domain, in which reference TRBV7-2 and TRBJ2-3 provide the parts outside the CDR3, is GAGVSQSPSNKVTEKGKDVELRCDPISGHTALYWYRQSLGQGLEFLIYFQGNSAPDKSGLPSDRFSAERTGGSVSTLTIQRTQQEDSAVYLCASSERGRFTDTQYFGPGTRLTVL.

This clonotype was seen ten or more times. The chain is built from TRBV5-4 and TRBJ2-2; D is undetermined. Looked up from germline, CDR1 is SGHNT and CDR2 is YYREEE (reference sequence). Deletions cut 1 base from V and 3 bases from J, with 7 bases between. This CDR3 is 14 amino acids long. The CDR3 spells CASSLSVDTGELFF. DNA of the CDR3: TGTGCCAGCAGCTTGTCAGTGGACACCGGGGAGCTGTTTTTT.

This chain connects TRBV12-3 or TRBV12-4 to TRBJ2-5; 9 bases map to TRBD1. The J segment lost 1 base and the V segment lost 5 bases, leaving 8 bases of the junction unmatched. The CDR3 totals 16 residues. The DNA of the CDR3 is TGTGCCAGCAGTCGAGGAACAGGGGGCGGCCAAGAGACCCAGTACTTC. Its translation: CASSRGTGGGQETQYF.

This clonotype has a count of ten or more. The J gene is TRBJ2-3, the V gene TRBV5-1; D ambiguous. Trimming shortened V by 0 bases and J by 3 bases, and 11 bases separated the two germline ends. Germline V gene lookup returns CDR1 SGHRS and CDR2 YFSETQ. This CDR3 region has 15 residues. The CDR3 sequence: CASSLGSSKTDTQYF. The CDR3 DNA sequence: TGCGCCAGCAGCTTGGGGTCCAGTAAGACAGATACGCAGTATTTT.

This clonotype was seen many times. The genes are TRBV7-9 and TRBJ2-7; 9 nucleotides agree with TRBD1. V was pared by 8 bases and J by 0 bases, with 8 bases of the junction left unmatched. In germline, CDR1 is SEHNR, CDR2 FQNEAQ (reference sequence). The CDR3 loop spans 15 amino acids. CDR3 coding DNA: TGTGCCAGCGGCCGACAGGGGGGGGCCTCCTACGAGCAGTACTTC. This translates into CASGRQGGASYEQYF.

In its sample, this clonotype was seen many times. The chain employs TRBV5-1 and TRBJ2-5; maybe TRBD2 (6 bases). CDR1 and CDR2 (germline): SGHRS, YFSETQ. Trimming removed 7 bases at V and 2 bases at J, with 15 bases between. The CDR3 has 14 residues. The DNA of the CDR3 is TGCGCCAGCGCCCCCGGAGGGGAACAAGAGACCCAGTACTTC. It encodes CASAPGGEQETQYF.

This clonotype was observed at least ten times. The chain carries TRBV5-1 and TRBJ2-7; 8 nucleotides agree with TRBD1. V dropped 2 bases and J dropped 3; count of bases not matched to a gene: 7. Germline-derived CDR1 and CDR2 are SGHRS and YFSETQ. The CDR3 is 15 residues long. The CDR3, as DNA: TGCGCCAGCAGCTTTCCGGGACAGGATTTCTACGAGCAGTACTTC. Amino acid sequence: CASSFPGQDFYEQYF.

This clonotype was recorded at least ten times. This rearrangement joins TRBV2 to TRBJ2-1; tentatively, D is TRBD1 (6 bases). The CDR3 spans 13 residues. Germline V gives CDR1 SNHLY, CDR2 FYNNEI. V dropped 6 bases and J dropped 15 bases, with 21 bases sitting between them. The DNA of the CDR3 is TGTGCCAGCAGGAAGGACAGTCAGTCGTTGCCGTTCTTC. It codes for CASRKDSQSLPFF.

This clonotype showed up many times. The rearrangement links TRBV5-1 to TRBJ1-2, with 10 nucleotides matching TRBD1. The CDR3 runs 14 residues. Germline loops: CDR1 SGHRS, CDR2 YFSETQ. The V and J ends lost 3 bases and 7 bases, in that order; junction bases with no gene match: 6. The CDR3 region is CASSYGTGEVGYTF. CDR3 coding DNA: TGCGCCAGCAGCTATGGGACAGGGGAAGTTGGCTACACCTTC.

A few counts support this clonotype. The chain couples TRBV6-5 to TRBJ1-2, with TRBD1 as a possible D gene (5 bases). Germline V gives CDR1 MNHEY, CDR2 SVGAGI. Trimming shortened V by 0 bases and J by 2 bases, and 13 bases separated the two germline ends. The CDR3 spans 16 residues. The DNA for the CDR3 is TGTGCCAGCAGTTACTCATCCAGGGTTGCAAACTATGGCTACACCTTC. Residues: CASSYSSRVANYGYTF.

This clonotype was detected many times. The CDR3 nucleotides are TGTGCCAGCAGTAAGGGGGGGTCAAGGCAGTACTTC. Protein sequence: CASSKGGSRQYF. The V call is TRBV12-3 or TRBV12-4, the J call TRBJ2-7; D perhaps matches TRBD2 (7 bases). This CDR3 comprises 12 residues. Trimming shortened V by 5 bases and J by 9 bases, and 14 bases separated the two germline ends.

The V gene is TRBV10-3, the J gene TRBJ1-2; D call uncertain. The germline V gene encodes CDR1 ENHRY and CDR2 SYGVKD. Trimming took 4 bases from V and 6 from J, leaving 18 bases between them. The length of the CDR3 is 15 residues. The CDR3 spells CAISVVRSTTDGYTF. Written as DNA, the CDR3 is TGTGCCATCAGTGTGGTCAGATCTACCACCGATGGCTACACCTTC.

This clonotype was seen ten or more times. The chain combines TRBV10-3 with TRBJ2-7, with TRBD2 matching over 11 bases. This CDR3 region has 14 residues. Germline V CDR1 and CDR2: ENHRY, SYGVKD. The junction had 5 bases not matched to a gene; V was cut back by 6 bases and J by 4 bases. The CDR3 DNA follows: TGTGCCATCAGGAGCACTAGCGGGAGTTACGAGCAGTACTTC. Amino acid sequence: CAIRSTSGSYEQYF.

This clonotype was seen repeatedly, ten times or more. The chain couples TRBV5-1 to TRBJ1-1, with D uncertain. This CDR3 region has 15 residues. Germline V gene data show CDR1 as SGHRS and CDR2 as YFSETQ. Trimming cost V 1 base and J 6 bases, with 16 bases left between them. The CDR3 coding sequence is TGCGCCAGCAGCTTGAAGATCGGAGGGATTTCTGAAGCTTTCTTT. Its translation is CASSLKIGGISEAFF.

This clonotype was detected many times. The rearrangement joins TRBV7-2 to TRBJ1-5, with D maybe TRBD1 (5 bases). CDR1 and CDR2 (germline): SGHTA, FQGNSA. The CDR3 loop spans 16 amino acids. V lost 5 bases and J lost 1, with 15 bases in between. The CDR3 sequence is CASSPTRGPSNQPQHF. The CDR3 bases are TGTGCCAGCAGCCCTACACGGGGCCCGAGCAATCAGCCCCAGCATTTT.

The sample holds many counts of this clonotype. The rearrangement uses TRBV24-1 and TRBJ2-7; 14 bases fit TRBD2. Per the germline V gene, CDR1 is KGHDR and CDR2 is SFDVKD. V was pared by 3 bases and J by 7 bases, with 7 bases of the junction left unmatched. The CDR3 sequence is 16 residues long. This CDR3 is CATSDRLAGGPGEQYF. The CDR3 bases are TGTGCCACCAGTGATCGACTAGCGGGAGGGCCGGGGGAGCAGTACTTC.

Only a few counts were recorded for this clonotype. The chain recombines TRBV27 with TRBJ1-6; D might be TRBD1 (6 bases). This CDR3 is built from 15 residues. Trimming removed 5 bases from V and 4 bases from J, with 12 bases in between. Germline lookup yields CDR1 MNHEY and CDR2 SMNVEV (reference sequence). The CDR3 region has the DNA TGTGCCAGCAGTCTCCCCACAGGGTATAATTCACCCCTCCACTTT. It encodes CASSLPTGYNSPLHF.

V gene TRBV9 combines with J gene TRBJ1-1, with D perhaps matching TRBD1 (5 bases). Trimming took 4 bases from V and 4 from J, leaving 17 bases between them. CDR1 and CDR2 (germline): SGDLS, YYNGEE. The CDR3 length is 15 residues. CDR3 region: CASSPSGGVGTEAFF. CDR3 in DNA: TGTGCCAGCAGCCCGTCCGGGGGTGTCGGCACTGAAGCTTTCTTT.

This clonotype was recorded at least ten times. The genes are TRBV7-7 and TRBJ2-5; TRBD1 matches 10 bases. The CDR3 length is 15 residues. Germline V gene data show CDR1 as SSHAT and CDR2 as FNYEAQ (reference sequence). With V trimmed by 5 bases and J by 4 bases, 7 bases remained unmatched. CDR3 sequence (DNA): TGTGCCAGCAGCACAGGGACAGGGGCCCCAGAGACCCAGTACTTC. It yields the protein CASSTGTGAPETQYF.

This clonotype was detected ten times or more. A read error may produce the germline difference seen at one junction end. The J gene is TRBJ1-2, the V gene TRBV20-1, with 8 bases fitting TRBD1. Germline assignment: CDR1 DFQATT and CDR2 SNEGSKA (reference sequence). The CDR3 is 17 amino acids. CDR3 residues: CCAPPLGGQESNYGYTF. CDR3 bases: TGCTGTGCTCCCCCTCTAGGGGGACAGGAGAGTAACTATGGCTACACCTTC.

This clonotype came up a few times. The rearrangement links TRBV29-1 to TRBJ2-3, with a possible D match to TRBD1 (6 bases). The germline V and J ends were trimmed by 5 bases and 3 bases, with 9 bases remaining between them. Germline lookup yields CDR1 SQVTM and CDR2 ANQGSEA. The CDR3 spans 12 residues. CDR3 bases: TGCAGCGTTAGTACAGGGACAGATACGCAGTATTTT. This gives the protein CSVSTGTDTQYF.